The 18 T cell receptor beta chains presented below share a single source sample, sequenced in a study of memory CD8 T cells in hepatitis C reinfection. The assay was immunoSEQ multiplex PCR, and TCRdb's table has in-frame clones only and misses some. Of about 43,000 clones in the sample, 80% to 90% are singletons; the top ten hold 0.6% to 0.9%. Time point given: late/post reinfection, 12 to 24 weeks after detection. TCR sequencing was done directly ex vivo on sorted cells, without expansion in vitro. Sequencing was performed on naive CD8+ T cells sorted from blood. The receptors derive from a man in his late teens or twenties with hepatitis C virus infection.

The chain recombines TRBV4-3 with TRBJ2-2, with TRBD1 as a possible D gene (6 bases). CDR1 is LGHNA, CDR2 YSLEER, per germline. The CDR3 totals 15 residues. V dropped 2 bases and J dropped 6 bases, with 13 bases sitting between them. CDR3 sequence (DNA): TGCGCCAGCAGCCAATGGGTAGAGGGGGCCGGGGAGCTGTTTTTT. This translates into CASSQWVEGAGELFF.

This CDR3 is CASSSLSGTGGEEQYF. The CDR3 DNA is TGTGCCAGCAGTTCACTCTCCGGGACAGGGGGCGAAGAGCAGTACTTC. The chain links TRBV28 to TRBJ2-7; 12 bases are a match to TRBD1. The germline gives CDR1 MDHEN, CDR2 SYDVKM. Unmatched junction bases numbered 11, after V lost 4 bases and J lost 7 bases. This CDR3 has 16 residues.

V usage is TRBV5-4 and J usage is TRBJ2-5; possible D gene TRBD1, 8 bases. The CDR3 is made up of 14 amino acids. V lost 4 bases, J lost 5 bases, and 15 bases lay in between. The germline CDR1 and CDR2 sequences are SGHNT and YYREEE (reference sequence). CDR3 bases: TGTGCCAGCAGCCTACAGGGGGGGTCGGAGACCCAGTACTTC. Translated, it gives CASSLQGGSETQYF.

This chain links TRBV2 with TRBJ1-6; 9 bases are a match to TRBD1. V lost 10 bases, J lost 9 bases, and 10 bases stayed unmatched. CDR1 SNHLY and CDR2 FYNNEI come from the germline V gene. This CDR3 is built from 14 residues. For the CDR3, the DNA is TGTGCCACCTCCGGCGGGGACAGGGTTTCACCCCTCCACTTT. Its protein is CATSGGDRVSPLHF. Based on the CDR3 plus reference TRBV2 and TRBJ1-6, the full variable domain is EPEVTQTPSHQVTQMGQEVILRCVPISNHLYFYWYRQILGQKVEFLVSFYNNEISEKSEIFDDQFSVERPDGSNFTLKIRSTKLEDSAMYFCATSGGDRVSPLHFGNGTRLTVT.

V is TRBV7-3 and J is TRBJ2-1, with 8 positions matching TRBD2. Trimming took 4 bases from V and 0 from J; bases not matched to a gene: 5. Germline V CDR1 and CDR2: SGHTA, FQGTGA. This CDR3 is built from 16 residues. The chain's CDR3 is CASSSTSGSSYNEQFF. In nucleotides, the CDR3 is TGTGCCAGCAGCTCAACTAGCGGCAGCTCCTACAATGAGCAGTTCTTC.

CDR3 sequence reads: CASSSENTGELFF. The CDR3 bases are TGTGCCAGCAGTAGCGAGAACACCGGGGAGCTGTTTTTT. The chain combines TRBV2 with TRBJ2-2; D gene uncertain. CDR3 size: 13 residues. Germline assignment: CDR1 SNHLY and CDR2 FYNNEI. V lost 5 bases and J lost 1, with 5 bases in between.

This clone appeared once. The V gene is TRBV27, the J gene TRBJ1-4, with 9 bases lining up with TRBD1. Germline assignment: CDR1 MNHEY and CDR2 SMNVEV (reference sequence). The CDR3 consists of 15 residues. The J segment lost 8 bases and the V segment lost 4 bases, leaving 8 bases of the junction unmatched. In DNA form, the CDR3 reads TGTGCCAGCAGTTCACCGGGACAGGGATTAGAAAAACTGTTTTTT. Translating it yields CASSSPGQGLEKLFF. The variable domain in full, with the rest retrieved from reference TRBV27 and TRBJ1-4, is EAQVTQNPRYLITVTGKKLTVTCSQNMNHEYMSWYRQDPGLGLRQIYYSMNVEVTDKGDVPEGYKVSRKEKRNFPLILESPSPNQTSLYFCASSSPGQGLEKLFFGSGTQLSVL.

The chain employs TRBV6-5 and TRBJ2-7, with D possibly matching TRBD2 (6 bases). Germline V lookup: CDR1 MNHEY, CDR2 SVGAGI. This CDR3 comprises 14 residues. Trimming left V 0 bases short and J 3 bases short, with 9 bases between. DNA for the CDR3: TGTGCCAGCAGTTACTCTCCGGGAGTCTACGAGCAGTACTTC. It specifies CASSYSPGVYEQYF.

V and J are TRBV4-2 and TRBJ1-2; D perhaps matches TRBD1 (6 bases). V lost 0 bases and J 4 bases, leaving 12 bases between the germline ends. The germline CDR1 and CDR2 sequences are LGHNA and YNFKEQ. The CDR3 sequence is 15 residues long. CDR3 sequence reads: CASSQDRGASYGYTF. The CDR3 DNA sequence: TGTGCCAGCAGCCAAGATCGGGGGGCCAGCTATGGCTACACCTTC.

The genes are TRBV7-8 and TRBJ2-7; 8 nucleotides agree with TRBD1. The CDR3 runs to 16 residues. With V trimmed by 4 bases and J by 1 base, 9 bases remained unmatched. The germline CDR1 and CDR2 sequences are SGHVS and FQNEAQ. DNA for the CDR3: TGTGCCAGCAGCTCATGGGACAGGCTCCTTTCCTACGAGCAGTACTTC. This sequence encodes CASSSWDRLLSYEQYF. The entire variable domain, with the rest obtained from reference TRBV7-8 and TRBJ2-7, is as follows: GAGVSQSPRYKVAKRGQDVALRCDPISGHVSLFWYQQALGQGPEFLTYFQNEAQLDKSGLPSDRFFAERPEGSVSTLKIQRTQQEDSAVYLCASSSWDRLLSYEQYFGPGTRLTVT.

This chain joins TRBV6-6 and TRBJ1-1, with no clear D. Germline assignment: CDR1 MNHNY and CDR2 SVGAGI (reference sequence). The CDR3 is 14 amino acids. With 1 base removed from V and 6 bases from J, the gap between germline ends came to 12 bases. The CDR3 bases are TGTGCCAGCAGTTACTTGACCTCTAGGTCTGAAGCTTTCTTT. It is translated as CASSYLTSRSEAFF.

The chain combines TRBV6-5 with TRBJ1-1; D unresolved. V lost 5 bases and J 4 bases, leaving 11 bases between the germline ends. CDR1 is MNHEY, CDR2 SVGAGI, per germline. The CDR3 is made up of 13 amino acids. The CDR3 DNA follows: TGTGCCAGCAGTCTCCGGGTTGGCACTGAAGCTTTCTTT. Its protein product is CASSLRVGTEAFF.

The gene calls are TRBV7-9 and TRBJ2-3; 8 bases line up with TRBD2. There are 16 residues in the CDR3. Germline CDR1 and CDR2: SEHNR and FQNEAQ (reference sequence). V dropped 3 bases and J dropped 4; count of bases not matched to a gene: 9. The CDR3: CASSLRGAGGPDTQYF. The CDR3 DNA sequence: TGTGCCAGCAGCTTGCGGGGGGCCGGAGGGCCAGATACGCAGTATTTT.

The chain couples TRBV7-2 to TRBJ2-5; TRBD2 is a possible D gene (6 bases). CDR3 length: 17 amino acids. Germline V CDR1 and CDR2: SGHTA, FQGNSA. V was cut by 3 bases and J by 2 bases, with 19 bases left in between. CDR3 sequence reads: CASSLDQVGRGQETQYF. Written as DNA, the CDR3 is TGTGCCAGCAGCTTGGATCAGGTCGGGCGGGGACAAGAGACCCAGTACTTC.

Only one count was recorded for this clone. The chain couples TRBV5-4 to TRBJ2-5; D remains ambiguous. Germline-derived CDR1 and CDR2 are SGHNT and YYREEE (reference sequence). Trimming stripped 5 bases from V and 5 bases from J, with 7 bases between. The CDR3 consists of 11 residues. DNA for the CDR3: TGTGCCAGCAGTTTCGGGGAGACCCAGTACTTC. Protein product: CASSFGETQYF.

The chain couples TRBV18 to TRBJ2-5; D may be TRBD2 (5 bases). CDR3 size: 14 residues. The V end was cut by 1 base, the J end by 5 bases, with 11 bases between. Germline V lookup: CDR1 KGHSH, CDR2 LQKENI. Written as DNA, the CDR3 is TGTGCCAGCTCACCACAGGGAGTAGGGGAGACCCAGTACTTC. Its translation is CASSPQGVGETQYF.

Concerning this clone itself: One junction end disagrees with the germline gene, perhaps due to a read error. The rearrangement uses TRBV2 and TRBJ1-5, with D possibly being TRBD1 (6 bases). The CDR3 loop spans 15 amino acids. In germline, CDR1 is SNHLY, CDR2 FYNNEI. Here the CDR3 DNA reads TGTGCCAGCAGTGAACAGGGGAGAGGGAATCGGCCCCAGCATTTT. Protein sequence: CASSEQGRGNRPQHF.

The J gene is TRBJ1-1, the V gene TRBV6-5; D not resolved. V was trimmed by 7 bases and J by 1 base, leaving 16 bases between them. The CDR3 has 15 residues. In germline, CDR1 is MNHEY, CDR2 SVGAGI. The CDR3 is CASNLDPGGNTEAFF. The CDR3 DNA is TGTGCCAGCAACCTAGACCCTGGCGGGAACACTGAAGCTTTCTTT.